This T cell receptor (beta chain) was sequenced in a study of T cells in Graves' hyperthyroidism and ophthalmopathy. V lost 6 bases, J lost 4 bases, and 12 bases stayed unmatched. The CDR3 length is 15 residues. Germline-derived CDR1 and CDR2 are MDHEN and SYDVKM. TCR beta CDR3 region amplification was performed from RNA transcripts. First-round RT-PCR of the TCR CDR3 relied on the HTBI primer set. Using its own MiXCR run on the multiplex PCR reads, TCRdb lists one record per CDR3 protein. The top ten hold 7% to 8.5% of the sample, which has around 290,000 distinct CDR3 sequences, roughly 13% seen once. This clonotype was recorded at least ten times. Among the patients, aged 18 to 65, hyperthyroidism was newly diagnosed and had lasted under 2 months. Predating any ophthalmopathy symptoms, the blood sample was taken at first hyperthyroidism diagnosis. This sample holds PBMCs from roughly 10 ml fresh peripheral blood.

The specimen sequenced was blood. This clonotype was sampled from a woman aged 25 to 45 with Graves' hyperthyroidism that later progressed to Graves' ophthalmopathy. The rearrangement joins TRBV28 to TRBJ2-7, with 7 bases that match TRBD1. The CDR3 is CASSPSRGYGYEQYF. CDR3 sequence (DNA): TGTGCCAGCAGCCCTTCCAGGGGGTACGGGTACGAGCAGTACTTC.